The 14 T cell receptor beta chains in this list originate from one sample, sequenced in a study of T cells in Graves' hyperthyroidism and ophthalmopathy. Authors of the study amplified TCR beta CDR3 regions from RNA transcripts. With the HTBI primer set, the TCR CDR3 went through a first round of RT-PCR. TCRdb analysed the multiplex PCR reads with MiXCR anew, one entry per CDR3 protein. The sample holds over 200,000 distinct CDR3 sequences, 13% to 15% seen once. Sequencing was carried out using blood. These receptors were obtained from a woman aged 40 to 50 with Graves' hyperthyroidism that later progressed to Graves' ophthalmopathy.

V usage is TRBV7-2 and J usage is TRBJ2-1, with TRBD2 matching over 13 bases. The trim removed 4 bases at V and 0 bases at J, leaving 3 bases unmatched. The CDR3 contains 17 residues. Germline CDR1 is SGHTA and CDR2 is FQGNSA. The DNA of the CDR3 is TGTGCCAGCAGCTCCAGGACTAGCGGGAGCTCCTACAATGAGCAGTTCTTC. This codes for CASSSRTSGSSYNEQFF.

This clonotype came up many times. This sequence joins TRBV28 and TRBJ1-1; TRBD1 might be the D (6 bases). Trimming took off 3 bases at V and 2 bases at J, with 16 bases between the two ends. Germline assignment: CDR1 MDHEN and CDR2 SYDVKM. The length of the CDR3 is 16 residues. CDR3 bases: TGTGCCAGCAGTTTGCCGGCGGGGGGGCTCAACACTGAAGCTTTCTTT. It is translated as CASSLPAGGLNTEAFF.

This clonotype was observed many times. The gene calls are TRBV5-6 and TRBJ1-1; D is possibly TRBD1 (6 bases). Germline loops: CDR1 SGHDT, CDR2 YYEEEE. The germline V and J ends were trimmed by 4 bases and 7 bases, with 20 bases remaining between them. CDR3 size: 15 residues. As DNA, the CDR3 is TGTGCCAGCAGCCCCGAGGGGGGCGGAGTGTTTGAAGCTTTCTTT. Its protein is CASSPEGGGVFEAFF.

This clonotype was recorded many times. The chain links TRBV11-2 to TRBJ2-1, with unresolved D. The CDR3 is made up of 12 amino acids. V dropped 1 base and J dropped 7 bases, with 5 bases sitting between them. Per germline, CDR1 SGHAT and CDR2 FQNNGV. For the CDR3, the DNA is TGTGCCAGCAGCTTAGGTCTGAATGAGCAGTTCTTC. Protein product: CASSLGLNEQFF.

This clonotype was detected many times. J is TRBJ2-1 and V is TRBV2; D unresolved. The CDR3 covers 17 residues. V shed 7 bases and J shed 3 bases, with 22 bases lying between them. The germline V gene encodes CDR1 SNHLY and CDR2 FYNNEI. The CDR3 region has the DNA TGTGCCAGCACCAAATACGGAACCCCTGGCTTCTACAATGAGCAGTTCTTC. This encodes CASTKYGTPGFYNEQFF.

The sample holds one count of this clonotype. This may be a read error: a much more frequent sequence differs by one nucleotide. The chain employs TRBV20-1 and TRBJ1-1; a possible D gene is TRBD1 (6 bases). The CDR3 consists of 12 residues. Trimming left V 2 bases short and J 4 bases short, with 8 bases between. Germline-derived CDR1 and CDR2 are DFQATT and SNEGSKA (reference sequence). The CDR3 nucleotides read TGCAGTGCTAGACAGGGGACCACTGAAGCTTTCTTT. Its protein product is CSARQGTTEAFF.

J is TRBJ2-1 and V is TRBV20-1, with 10 bases lining up with TRBD1. Germline CDR1 reads DFQATT; CDR2 reads SNEGSKA (reference sequence). The CDR3 covers 16 residues. With 0 bases clipped from V and 3 bases from J, the junction kept 5 bases outside the gene matches. This chain's CDR3 is CSARDSGTGVYNEQFF. The DNA for the CDR3 is TGCAGTGCTAGAGATAGTGGGACAGGGGTCTACAATGAGCAGTTCTTC.

This clonotype came up a few times. The CDR3 region has the DNA TGCGCCAGCCGAAAGACAGGGTTGAGGTCCTACAATGAGCAGTTCTTC. Translating gives CASRKTGLRSYNEQFF. The V gene is TRBV5-1, the J gene TRBJ2-1, with 7 bases identical to TRBD1. Germline-derived CDR1 and CDR2 are SGHRS and YFSETQ. V lost 7 bases and J lost 1; bases outside the gene matches: 11. This CDR3 is 16 amino acids long.

The rearrangement uses TRBV7-9 and TRBJ1-2; perhaps TRBD1 as D (6 bases). This CDR3 contains 17 residues. V lost 5 bases to trimming and J lost 3 bases, with 22 bases between them. Per the germline V gene, CDR1 is SEHNR and CDR2 is FQNEAQ (reference sequence). The CDR3 DNA reads TGTGCCAGCAGCCCCGGGAGGGACACCTCTTGGTACTATGGCTACACCTTC. Translating it yields CASSPGRDTSWYYGYTF. The entire variable domain, with the rest obtained from reference TRBV7-9 and TRBJ1-2, is as follows: DTGVSQNPRHKITKRGQNVTFRCDPISEHNRLYWYRQTLGQGPEFLTYFQNEAQLEKSRLLSDRFSAERPKGSFSTLEIQRTEQGDSAMYLCASSPGRDTSWYYGYTFGSGTRLTVV.

This clonotype was observed at least ten times. The chain is built from TRBV27 and TRBJ2-7, with 7 bases identical to TRBD2. V was pared by 6 bases and J by 2 bases, with 10 bases of the junction left unmatched. The CDR3 runs to 15 residues. Germline CDR1 is MNHEY and CDR2 is SMNVEV (reference sequence). This chain's CDR3 is CASRIKTAGAYEQYF. In nucleotides, the CDR3 is TGTGCCAGCAGGATCAAGACGGCGGGGGCCTACGAGCAGTACTTC.

This clonotype was recorded many times. J is TRBJ2-1 and V is TRBV11-1, with 9 bases fitting TRBD1. J lost 4 bases, V lost 5 bases, and 6 bases had no gene match. Germline V gene data show CDR1 as SGHAT and CDR2 as FQDESV (reference sequence). The length of the CDR3 is 15 residues. CDR3 bases: TGTGCCAGCAGCACACGACAGGGGGTATACAATGAGCAGTTCTTC. It is translated as CASSTRQGVYNEQFF.

In its sample, this clonotype was seen many times. This chain connects TRBV28 to TRBJ2-4, with 8 positions matching TRBD2. In germline, CDR1 is MDHEN, CDR2 SYDVKM. With 4 bases clipped from V and 7 bases from J, the junction kept 12 bases outside the gene matches. The CDR3 consists of 16 residues. This CDR3 is CASSSRREESGNIQYF. DNA of the CDR3: TGTGCCAGCAGTTCAAGGCGGGAGGAATCCGGGAACATTCAGTACTTC.

This clonotype has ten or more counts. This rearrangement joins TRBV27 to TRBJ2-3; D is unresolved. V was cut by 1 base and J by 8 bases, with 13 bases left in between. The CDR3 extends over 14 amino acids. In germline, CDR1 is MNHEY, CDR2 SMNVEV (reference sequence). The CDR3 spells CASSLFGVRSTQYF. In DNA, the CDR3 is TGTGCCAGCAGTTTATTTGGTGTGCGGAGTACGCAGTATTTT.

This clonotype was picked up many times. Written as DNA, the CDR3 is TGTGCCAGCAGCAGCCAGCTTGAGGTCTCAGATACGCAGTATTTT. This sequence encodes CASSSQLEVSDTQYF. The chain uses TRBV11-2 and TRBJ2-3; D unresolved. V lost 5 bases, J lost 4 bases, and 16 bases lay in between. The germline V gene encodes CDR1 SGHAT and CDR2 FQNNGV. This CDR3 is built from 15 residues. The whole variable domain, filled in from reference TRBV11-2 and TRBJ2-3, reads EAGVAQSPRYKIIEKRQSVAFWCNPISGHATLYWYQQILGQGPKLLIQFQNNGVVDDSQLPKDRFSAERLKGVDSTLKIQPAKLEDSAVYLCASSSQLEVSDTQYFGPGTRLTVL.